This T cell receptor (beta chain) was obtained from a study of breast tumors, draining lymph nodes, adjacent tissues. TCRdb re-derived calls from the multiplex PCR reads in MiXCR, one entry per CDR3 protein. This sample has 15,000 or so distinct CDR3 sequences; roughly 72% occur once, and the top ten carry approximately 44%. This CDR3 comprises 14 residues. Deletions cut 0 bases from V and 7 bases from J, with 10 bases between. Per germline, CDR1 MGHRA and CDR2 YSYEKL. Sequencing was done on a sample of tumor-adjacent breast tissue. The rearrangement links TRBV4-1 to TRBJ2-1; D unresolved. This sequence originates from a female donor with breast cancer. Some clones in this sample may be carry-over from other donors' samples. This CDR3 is CASSQESWVNEQFF. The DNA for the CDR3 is TGCGCCAGCAGCCAAGAATCCTGGGTAAATGAGCAGTTCTTC.